Presented here are 27 T cell receptor beta chains from one specimen sequenced in a study of CD8 T cells in ankylosing spondylitis. MiXCR, applied by TCRdb to the 5' RACE reads, yields one record per CDR3 protein. The table records more than 35,000 distinct CDR3 sequences, 2.5% to 3.5% of them present only once. The source material was blood, either unsorted or a sorted T cell fraction (not recorded which). The receptors shown here come from a male donor with ankylosing spondylitis or in good health (not recorded which).

This clonotype was found many times. The chain has TRBV9 and TRBJ2-7; D gene ambiguous. Germline CDR1 reads SGDLS; CDR2 reads YYNGEE. The CDR3 has 16 amino acids. V lost 0 bases and J lost 2, with 15 bases in between. Here the CDR3 reads CASSVASLPGPYEQYF. CDR3 coding DNA: TGTGCCAGCAGCGTAGCCTCACTCCCCGGGCCCTACGAGCAGTACTTC.

This clonotype was counted many times. V and J are TRBV9 and TRBJ2-3, with TRBD2 identical over 9 bases. Germline V gene data show CDR1 as SGDLS and CDR2 as YYNGEE. J was trimmed by 4 bases and V by 0 bases; bases with no gene match: 6. This CDR3 has 16 residues. The CDR3 region has the DNA TGTGCCAGCAGCGTAGGAGCGGGGGGCCCCTCAGATACGCAGTATTTT. Its protein product is CASSVGAGGPSDTQYF.

This clonotype was observed many times. The chain combines TRBV9 with TRBJ2-6; D not resolved. CDR1 is SGDLS, CDR2 YYNGEE, per germline. V was pared by 2 bases and J by 1 base, with 4 bases between. The CDR3 has 14 residues. CDR3 bases: TGTGCCAGCAGCGTCGGGTCTGGGGCCAACGTCCTGACTTTC. Its translation is CASSVGSGANVLTF.

At least ten counts were recorded for this clonotype. V gene TRBV9 combines with J gene TRBJ2-7, with D unclear. The CDR3 loop spans 13 amino acids. Between the trimmed V and J ends, which lost 3 bases and 6 bases, there was a span of 13 bases. The germline V gene encodes CDR1 SGDLS and CDR2 YYNGEE. This chain's CDR3 is CASSDGILGEQYF. DNA of the CDR3: TGTGCCAGCAGCGATGGGATACTCGGCGAGCAGTACTTC.

In its sample, this clonotype was seen many times. This rearrangement joins TRBV9 to TRBJ2-3; D call uncertain. Deletions cut 0 bases from V and 4 bases from J, with 12 bases between. Germline V CDR1 and CDR2: SGDLS, YYNGEE. The length of the CDR3 is 15 residues. CDR3 loop: CASSVAPAQSDTQYF. CDR3 coding DNA: TGTGCCAGCAGCGTAGCGCCGGCGCAGTCAGATACGCAGTATTTT. The full variable domain, in which reference TRBV9 and TRBJ2-3 provide the parts outside the CDR3, is DSGVTQTPKHLITATGQRVTLRCSPRSGDLSVYWYQQSLDQGLQFLIQYYNGEERAKGNILERFSAQQFPDLHSELNLSSLELGDSALYFCASSVAPAQSDTQYFGPGTRLTVL.

This clonotype was detected ten times or more. The rearrangement joins TRBV9 to TRBJ1-2, with a tentative D call TRBD1 (6 bases). The CDR3 extends over 16 amino acids. Looked up from germline, CDR1 is SGDLS and CDR2 is YYNGEE. V lost 4 bases, J lost 1 base, and 17 bases lay in between. The CDR3 region is CASSIGQLSFNYGYTF. Here the CDR3 DNA reads TGTGCCAGCAGCATAGGACAGCTATCATTTAACTATGGCTACACCTTC.

This clonotype was seen many times. The V and J genes are TRBV9 and TRBJ2-7, with TRBD2 matching over 8 bases. The CDR3 sequence is 14 residues long. CDR1 and CDR2 from the germline V gene are SGDLS and YYNGEE. J gave up 5 bases and V 4 bases, and 8 bases lay outside the gene matches. In nucleotides, the CDR3 is TGTGCCAGCAGCTCGGCGGTAGCGGGAAACGAGCAGTACTTC. Protein product: CASSSAVAGNEQYF.

This clonotype came up many times. This chain links TRBV9 with TRBJ2-6; 7 bases map to TRBD1. The CDR3 is made up of 14 amino acids. V lost 6 bases to trimming and J lost 4 bases; unmatched junction nucleotides: 4. Per the germline V gene, CDR1 is SGDLS and CDR2 is YYNGEE. The CDR3 loop reads CASNRGAGANVLTF. In nucleotides, the CDR3 is TGTGCCAGCAACAGGGGTGCCGGGGCCAACGTCCTGACTTTC.

This clonotype was counted ten times or more. V gene TRBV9 combines with J gene TRBJ2-2; 10 bases map to TRBD2. The CDR3 has 16 residues. J was trimmed by 4 bases and V by 4 bases; bases with no gene match: 7. Germline V gene lookup returns CDR1 SGDLS and CDR2 YYNGEE. The CDR3 region has the DNA TGTGCCAGCAGCCCCCGCCTAGCGGGAGCCACCGGGGAGCTGTTTTTT. Protein: CASSPRLAGATGELFF.

This clonotype was recorded many times. The genes are TRBV9 and TRBJ2-2; TRBD2 is a possible D gene (5 bases). The CDR3 contains 16 residues. Trimming pared 4 bases from V and 2 bases from J, leaving 15 bases between. Germline CDR1 SGDLS, CDR2 YYNGEE. The CDR3 spells CASSSGVSSNTGELFF. The CDR3 DNA reads TGTGCCAGCAGCAGCGGCGTTTCGAGTAACACCGGGGAGCTGTTTTTT.

This clonotype appeared many times. The gene calls are TRBV9 and TRBJ2-3; D remains ambiguous. Trimming took off 4 bases at V and 3 bases at J, with 6 bases between the two ends. Germline-derived CDR1 and CDR2 are SGDLS and YYNGEE. CDR3 length equals 12 residues. For the CDR3, the DNA is TGTGCCAGCAGCTCAAGTACAGATACGCAGTATTTT. Amino acids: CASSSSTDTQYF.

This clonotype was detected many times. The genes are TRBV9 and TRBJ2-7; perhaps D is TRBD1 or TRBD2 (5 bases each). The germline V and J ends were trimmed by 3 bases and 3 bases, with 13 bases remaining between them. Germline V CDR1 and CDR2: SGDLS, YYNGEE. The CDR3 spans 14 residues. CDR3 protein: CASSARDHFYEQYF. DNA of the CDR3: TGTGCCAGCAGCGCACGGGACCACTTCTACGAGCAGTACTTC.

This clonotype is labeled medium-sized (0.01 to 0.1%). This chain uses TRBV9 with TRBJ2-2; the D gene is possibly TRBD2 (5 bases). The CDR3 sequence is 13 residues long. V dropped 6 bases and J dropped 7 bases, with 13 bases sitting between them. The V gene's germline CDR1 is SGDLS and CDR2 YYNGEE. This CDR3 reads CASNIREHGELFF. DNA for the CDR3: TGTGCCAGCAACATCCGGGAACACGGGGAGCTGTTTTTT.

This clonotype was recorded at least ten times. The chain couples TRBV9 to TRBJ2-3; TRBD1 might be the D (6 bases). CDR3 size: 16 residues. Germline CDR1 is SGDLS and CDR2 is YYNGEE. V lost 0 bases and J lost 2, with 13 bases in between. CDR3 residues: CASSVALQGSTDTQYF. The CDR3 region has the DNA TGTGCCAGCAGCGTAGCCCTACAGGGTTCCACAGATACGCAGTATTTT.

In its sample, this clonotype was seen many times. The V gene is TRBV9, the J gene TRBJ1-1, with D possibly being TRBD1 (5 bases). The CDR3 runs 15 residues. V lost 0 bases and J 7 bases, leaving 16 bases between the germline ends. Germline V lookup: CDR1 SGDLS, CDR2 YYNGEE. CDR3 in amino acids: CASSVAPKQGGEAFF. For the CDR3, the DNA is TGTGCCAGCAGCGTAGCCCCCAAGCAGGGCGGTGAAGCTTTCTTT. The full variable domain, in which reference TRBV9 and TRBJ1-1 provide the parts outside the CDR3, is DSGVTQTPKHLITATGQRVTLRCSPRSGDLSVYWYQQSLDQGLQFLIQYYNGEERAKGNILERFSAQQFPDLHSELNLSSLELGDSALYFCASSVAPKQGGEAFFGQGTRLTVV.

There are many counts of this clonotype. This chain uses TRBV9 with TRBJ1-2, with D perhaps TRBD1 (6 bases). The CDR3 spans 14 residues. Germline V gene data show CDR1 as SGDLS and CDR2 as YYNGEE. Between the trimmed V and J ends, which lost 1 base and 4 bases, there was a span of 11 bases. DNA for the CDR3: TGTGCCAGCAGCGTAAGGGGGAATGGCTATGGCTACACCTTC. This sequence encodes CASSVRGNGYGYTF. The complete variable domain, with remaining parts taken from reference TRBV9 and TRBJ1-2, reads DSGVTQTPKHLITATGQRVTLRCSPRSGDLSVYWYQQSLDQGLQFLIQYYNGEERAKGNILERFSAQQFPDLHSELNLSSLELGDSALYFCASSVRGNGYGYTFGSGTRLTVV.

In this sample, this clonotype turned up many times. In DNA form, the CDR3 reads TGTGCCAGCAGCCTATTAGCGGGAGGGTACAATGAGCAGTTCTTC. It specifies CASSLLAGGYNEQFF. The rearrangement joins TRBV9 to TRBJ2-1, with 11 bases that match TRBD2. The junction had 4 bases not matched to a gene; V was cut back by 4 bases and J by 4 bases. The CDR3 contains 15 residues. The germline gives CDR1 SGDLS, CDR2 YYNGEE.

This clonotype was seen repeatedly, ten times or more. CDR3 loop: CASSTGLAGGNYNEQFF. The CDR3 nucleotides read TGTGCCAGCAGCACGGGACTAGCGGGAGGTAACTACAATGAGCAGTTCTTC. This chain connects TRBV9 to TRBJ2-1; TRBD2 aligns across 15 bases. The CDR3 spans 17 residues. Trimming at V came to 4 bases and at J to 3 bases, leaving 5 bases not matched to a gene. The V gene's germline CDR1 is SGDLS and CDR2 YYNGEE.

This chain links TRBV9 with TRBJ2-7; 9 nucleotides align to TRBD2. The J segment lost 2 bases and the V segment lost 6 bases, leaving 6 bases of the junction unmatched. The CDR3 loop spans 14 amino acids. Germline V gene sequence: CDR1 SGDLS, CDR2 YYNGEE. The CDR3 reads CASTPTSGAYEQYF. Here the CDR3 DNA reads TGTGCCAGCACCCCGACTAGCGGAGCCTACGAGCAGTACTTC.

The sample holds many counts of this clonotype. This chain joins TRBV9 and TRBJ1-2, with 7 bases identical to TRBD1. The CDR3 loop spans 18 amino acids. Germline V gene lookup returns CDR1 SGDLS and CDR2 YYNGEE. Germline trimming cut 8 bases from V and 3 bases from J; bases unmatched to any gene: 22. This CDR3 is CAREINRQGTLGDYGYTF. The CDR3 DNA follows: TGTGCCAGAGAGATCAACAGACAGGGCACACTAGGGGACTATGGCTACACCTTC.

This clonotype was detected ten times or more. The rearrangement uses TRBV9 and TRBJ2-5; TRBD1 or TRBD2 may be the D gene (5 bases each). Trimming stripped 4 bases from V and 4 bases from J, with 20 bases between. Germline CDR1 and CDR2: SGDLS and YYNGEE. CDR3 length: 16 residues. The CDR3 nucleotides read TGTGCCAGCAGCCAGAGGGGTAGTGGGGTCCGAGAGACCCAGTACTTC. This gives the protein CASSQRGSGVRETQYF. Full variable domain (outside the CDR3, taken from reference TRBV9 and TRBJ2-5): DSGVTQTPKHLITATGQRVTLRCSPRSGDLSVYWYQQSLDQGLQFLIQYYNGEERAKGNILERFSAQQFPDLHSELNLSSLELGDSALYFCASSQRGSGVRETQYFGPGTRLLVL.

The V and J genes are TRBV9 and TRBJ2-5; TRBD2 matches 8 bases. The V gene end was trimmed by 4 bases and the J gene end by 9 bases; junction bases not matched to a gene: 14. Germline loops: CDR1 SGDLS, CDR2 YYNGEE. The CDR3 is made up of 15 amino acids. The CDR3 nucleotides read TGTGCCAGCAGCCCCGGGAGGGGGAGGGCCGGGGCCCAGTACTTC. Amino acids: CASSPGRGRAGAQYF.

A remark on this clonotype: The junction shows a germline mismatch at one end, possibly a read error. This rearrangement joins TRBV9 to TRBJ1-1, with D tentatively TRBD1 (5 bases). This CDR3 spans 13 amino acids. Germline V gene lookup returns CDR1 SGDLS and CDR2 YYNGEE. CDR3 sequence: CGSSLGDVTEALF. The CDR3 nucleotides are TGTGGCAGCAGCTTAGGGGACGTCACTGAAGCTCTCTTT. Complete variable domain (other parts from reference TRBV9 and TRBJ1-1): DSGVTQTPKHLITATGQRVTLRCSPRSGDLSVYWYQQSLDQGLQFLIQYYNGEERAKGNILERFSAQQFPDLHSELNLSSLELGDSALYFCGSSLGDVTEALFGQGTRLTVV.

This clonotype was seen ten or more times. This rearrangement joins TRBV9 to TRBJ2-5; D not certain. Trimming took off 2 bases at V and 2 bases at J, with 7 bases between the two ends. The length of the CDR3 is 13 residues. Germline V CDR1 and CDR2: SGDLS, YYNGEE. The CDR3 DNA reads TGTGCCAGCAGCGTGGGAACTCAAGAGACCCAGTACTTC. The encoded protein is CASSVGTQETQYF.

This clonotype appeared many times. The rearrangement uses TRBV9 and TRBJ2-5, with TRBD1 as a possible D gene (6 bases). The CDR3 is 15 amino acids. V was pared by 3 bases and J by 5 bases, with 17 bases between. Germline V gene sequence: CDR1 SGDLS, CDR2 YYNGEE. This CDR3 reads CASSARDTSWETQYF. The CDR3 DNA follows: TGTGCCAGCAGCGCCCGGGACACCTCTTGGGAGACCCAGTACTTC. The full variable domain, rest sourced from reference TRBV9 and TRBJ2-5, is DSGVTQTPKHLITATGQRVTLRCSPRSGDLSVYWYQQSLDQGLQFLIQYYNGEERAKGNILERFSAQQFPDLHSELNLSSLELGDSALYFCASSARDTSWETQYFGPGTRLLVL.

This clonotype was counted ten times or more. This chain links TRBV9 with TRBJ2-5; 7 nucleotides agree with TRBD1. The CDR3 has 15 residues. V lost 2 bases and J lost 2; bases outside the gene matches: 6. The germline V gene encodes CDR1 SGDLS and CDR2 YYNGEE. The CDR3 DNA follows: TGTGCCAGCAGCGTTCGGTGGGGACAGCAAGAGACCCAGTACTTC. As protein: CASSVRWGQQETQYF.

Ten or more counts support this clonotype. This chain uses TRBV9 with TRBJ2-5, with 8 bases matching TRBD2. This CDR3 is 15 amino acids long. V lost 3 bases to trimming and J lost 6 bases; unmatched junction nucleotides: 10. Germline V gene sequence: CDR1 SGDLS, CDR2 YYNGEE. The CDR3 loop reads CASSGPLAGSKTQYF. CDR3 bases: TGTGCCAGCAGCGGCCCGCTAGCGGGTAGCAAGACCCAGTACTTC. The full variable domain, with the rest looked up from reference TRBV9 and TRBJ2-5, is DSGVTQTPKHLITATGQRVTLRCSPRSGDLSVYWYQQSLDQGLQFLIQYYNGEERAKGNILERFSAQQFPDLHSELNLSSLELGDSALYFCASSGPLAGSKTQYFGPGTRLLVL.